The text below deals with one T cell receptor beta chain. Generated by immunoSEQ multiplex PCR, the TCRdb table keeps only in-frame clones and is missing some. Of approximately 31,000 clones listed, 90% are singletons. This entry comes from a study of T cell changes during pregnancy in multiple sclerosis. Germline CDR1 is MNHGY and CDR2 is SVAAGI. This CDR3 is built from 17 residues. This clonotype originated in a female donor with multiple sclerosis, enrolled in a pregnancy study. The chain carries TRBV6-9 and TRBJ2-5, with D possibly being TRBD1 (5 bases). The DNA end is more similar to TRBJ2-7, so the J call may be wrong. This specimen was CD8+ T cells from peripheral blood mononuclear cells, taken in the second trimester of pregnancy. The CDR3 reads CASSYPDTGVVSYEQYF. The CDR3 coding sequence is TGTGCCAGCAGTTATCCCGACACAGGAGTGGTCTCCTACGAGCAGTACTTC.